A single sample gave rise to the 17 T cell receptor beta chains below, sequenced in a study of cytomegalovirus exposure and HLA in healthy donors. With 60 Vbeta and 13 Jbeta primers, the PCR was carried out. The data were produced by immunoSEQ multiplex PCR, yet TCRdb's version contains in-frame clones alone and is incomplete. The sample shows fewer than 200,000 clones, more than 65% of them seen only once. The sequencing sample was made of PBMCs. All receptors come from a male donor in good health and CMV-seronegative.

On this clone itself: At one end, the junction sequence differs from germline, possibly due to a read error. The chain recombines TRBV7-9 with TRBJ1-1, with 7 bases that match TRBD1. Germline values: CDR1 SEHNR, CDR2 FQNEAQ (reference sequence). CDR3 length: 15 residues. As DNA, the CDR3 is TGTTCCAGCAGCTTACAAGGGGGCGCAGGGACTGAAGCTTTCTTT. This encodes CSSSLQGGAGTEAFF.

There are a few counts of this clone. V and J are TRBV7-9 and TRBJ2-7; D is undetermined. V was cut by 1 base and J by 1 base, with 8 bases left in between. CDR3 length: 14 residues. CDR1 and CDR2 (germline): SEHNR, FQNEAQ (reference sequence). The CDR3 nucleotides are TGTGCCAGCAGCTTAGTGGTACAGTCCTACGAGCAGTACTTC. It specifies CASSLVVQSYEQYF.

This chain connects TRBV18 to TRBJ1-1; D is uncertain. Germline assignment: CDR1 KGHSH and CDR2 LQKENI. The CDR3 extends over 13 amino acids. The V and J ends lost 3 bases and 0 bases respectively, with 5 bases between them. The CDR3 loop reads CASSPGVNTEAFF. The CDR3 coding sequence is TGTGCCAGCTCACCTGGAGTGAACACTGAAGCTTTCTTT.

This chain links TRBV6-1 with TRBJ2-7, with D possibly TRBD1 on 5 matching bases. Trimming removed 6 bases from V and 0 bases from J, with 12 bases in between. The CDR3 covers 14 residues. The V gene's germline CDR1 is MNHNS and CDR2 SASEGT. The chain's CDR3 is CASSQTGVSYEQYF. CDR3 nucleotide sequence: TGTGCCAGCAGCCAAACAGGAGTCTCCTACGAGCAGTACTTC.

This chain connects TRBV6-5 to TRBJ1-3; D is unresolved. CDR1 and CDR2 (germline): MNHEY, SVGAGI. V lost 7 bases to trimming and J lost 2 bases, with 12 bases between them. The CDR3 consists of 14 residues. The CDR3 protein is CASTQRATGNTIYF. CDR3 bases: TGTGCCAGCACCCAGCGGGCAACTGGAAACACCATATATTTT.

The rearrangement joins TRBV6-5 to TRBJ1-5, with 7 bases that match TRBD1. This CDR3 contains 15 residues. CDR1 is MNHEY, CDR2 SVGAGI, per germline. J lost 0 bases, V lost 6 bases, and 5 bases had no gene match. This CDR3 is CASSQGQRSNQPQHF. CDR3 bases: TGTGCCAGCAGCCAGGGACAGCGTAGCAATCAGCCCCAGCATTTT.

The genes are TRBV25-1 and TRBJ1-3; unclear D gene. CDR3 length: 12 residues. Per germline, CDR1 MGHDK and CDR2 SYGVNS. Trimming took off 8 bases at V and 0 bases at J, with 5 bases between the two ends. The CDR3 here is CASALSGNTIYF. In DNA, the CDR3 is TGTGCCAGCGCGCTCTCTGGAAACACCATATATTTT.

The chain joins TRBV28 to TRBJ2-1, with 8 bases that match TRBD2. V lost 8 bases, J lost 6 bases, and 9 bases stayed unmatched. Germline lookup yields CDR1 MDHEN and CDR2 SYDVKM. The CDR3 is 14 amino acids. The CDR3 here is CASYAGGGPNEQFF. CDR3 nucleotides: TGTGCCAGCTATGCCGGGGGGGGGCCCAATGAGCAGTTCTTC.

This clone was seen a few times. The V gene is TRBV5-5, the J gene TRBJ1-1, with a weak D call TRBD1 (5 bases). V dropped 5 bases and J dropped 0 bases, with 11 bases sitting between them. The germline V gene encodes CDR1 SGHKS and CDR2 YYEKEE (reference sequence). This CDR3 is 14 amino acids long. The CDR3 DNA reads TGTGCCAGCAGGGAGACAGCGATGAACACTGAAGCTTTCTTT. This gives the protein CASRETAMNTEAFF. Looking up the rest from reference TRBV5-5 and TRBJ1-1 gives the full variable domain: DAGVTQSPTHLIKTRGQQVTLRCSPISGHKSVSWYQQVLGQGPQFIFQYYEKEERGRGNFPDRFSARQFPNYSSELNVNALLLGDSALYLCASRETAMNTEAFFGQGTRLTVV.

The genes are TRBV6-5 and TRBJ1-1, with D tentatively TRBD1 (6 bases). Germline CDR1 is MNHEY and CDR2 is SVGAGI. V lost 6 bases and J lost 5, with 10 bases in between. The CDR3 has 12 amino acids. CDR3 sequence reads: CASRRGSTEAFF. The CDR3 region has the DNA TGTGCCAGCAGAAGGGGGTCTACTGAAGCTTTCTTT.

The chain links TRBV10-3 to TRBJ2-3; 8 nucleotides line up with TRBD1. There are 17 residues in the CDR3. Germline values: CDR1 ENHRY, CDR2 SYGVKD. Trimming cost V 3 bases and J 2 bases; bases outside gene matches: 10. In DNA form, the CDR3 reads TGTGCCATCAGTGAATTCCGTCCAGGGGGCGTCACAGATACGCAGTATTTT. Translated, it gives CAISEFRPGGVTDTQYF.

J is TRBJ1-4 and V is TRBV15; 7 bases agree with TRBD1. Per the germline V gene, CDR1 is LNHNV and CDR2 is YYDKDF (reference sequence). Germline trimming cut 5 bases from V and 8 bases from J; bases unmatched to any gene: 14. This CDR3 has 16 amino acids. The CDR3 is CATSQVRDRAKEKLFF. CDR3 coding DNA: TGTGCCACCAGCCAGGTGCGCGACAGGGCGAAGGAAAAACTGTTTTTT.

V and J are TRBV21-1 and TRBJ2-7; the table calls TRBD1, which could not be checked here. TRBV21-1 is a documented pseudogene. The CDR3 spans 11 residues. CDR3 sequence reads: CASSKRTVRAF. The CDR3 DNA sequence: TGTGCCAGCAGCAAAAGGACAGTGCGGGCCTTC.

This clone turned up a few times. The chain couples TRBV4-3 to TRBJ2-1, with 7 bases aligning to TRBD1. There are 15 residues in the CDR3. V lost 4 bases to trimming and J lost 5 bases; unmatched junction nucleotides: 8. The germline CDR1 and CDR2 sequences are LGHNA and YSLEER. The CDR3 DNA reads TGCGCCAGCAGCCTGGACGGGACAGTACACAATGAGCAGTTCTTC. It is translated as CASSLDGTVHNEQFF.

On this clone itself: The DNA is omitted, as the CDR3 cannot be located on it reliably, and the CDR3 follows TCRdb's listing. V and J are TRBV10-1 and TRBJ2-7; the table's D call, TRBD2, was not checked against the DNA. Germline V CDR1 and CDR2: WNHNN, SYGVQD (reference sequence). The CDR3 adds up to 14 amino acids, both ends counted. The CDR3 spells CASSESGVAGGSYF.

Of note for this clone: Germline is not matched at one junction end, which may reflect a read error. V gene TRBV7-9 combines with J gene TRBJ2-7; 16 bases fit TRBD2. From germline, CDR1 is SEHNR and CDR2 FQNEAQ (reference sequence). The CDR3 runs 14 residues. The CDR3: CASSLGLAGGLDDF. The CDR3 nucleotides read TGTGCCAGCAGCTTGGGACTAGCGGGAGGGCTTGACGACTTC.

The chain employs TRBV7-6 and TRBJ1-2, with D hard to call. This CDR3 has 13 residues. Germline V gives CDR1 SGHVS, CDR2 FNYEAQ. V was cut by 1 base and J by 4 bases, with 7 bases left in between. Written as DNA, the CDR3 is TGTGCCAGCAGCTTAGGTGGGAGCTATGGCTACACCTTC. Translated, it gives CASSLGGSYGYTF. The variable domain in full, with the rest retrieved from reference TRBV7-6 and TRBJ1-2, is GAGVSQSPRYKVTKRGQDVALRCDPISGHVSLYWYRQALGQGPEFLTYFNYEAQQDKSGLPNDRFSAERPEGSISTLTIQRTEQRDSAMYRCASSLGGSYGYTFGSGTRLTVV.